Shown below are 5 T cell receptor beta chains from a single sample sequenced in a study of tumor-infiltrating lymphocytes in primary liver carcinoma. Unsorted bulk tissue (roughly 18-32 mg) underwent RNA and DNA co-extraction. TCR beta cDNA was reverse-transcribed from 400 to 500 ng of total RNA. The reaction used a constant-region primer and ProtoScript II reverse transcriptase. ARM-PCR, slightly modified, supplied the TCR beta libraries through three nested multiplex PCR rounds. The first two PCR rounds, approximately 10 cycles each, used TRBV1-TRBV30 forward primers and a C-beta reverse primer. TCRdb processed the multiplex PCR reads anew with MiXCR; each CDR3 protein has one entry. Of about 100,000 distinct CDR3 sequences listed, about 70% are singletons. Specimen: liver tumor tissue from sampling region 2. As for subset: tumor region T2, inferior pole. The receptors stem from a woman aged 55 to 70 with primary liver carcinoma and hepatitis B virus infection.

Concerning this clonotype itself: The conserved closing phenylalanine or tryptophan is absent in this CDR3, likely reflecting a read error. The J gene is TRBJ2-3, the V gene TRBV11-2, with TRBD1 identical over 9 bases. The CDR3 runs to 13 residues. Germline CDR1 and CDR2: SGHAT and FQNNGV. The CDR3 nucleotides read TGTGTCAGTAGGAGGGACAGGGCAGATACGCAGTATTCT. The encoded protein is CVSRRDRADTQYS.

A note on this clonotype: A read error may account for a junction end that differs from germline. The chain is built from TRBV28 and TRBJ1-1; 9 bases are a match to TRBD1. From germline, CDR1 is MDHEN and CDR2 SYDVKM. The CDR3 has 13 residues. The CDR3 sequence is CVSILVVGQGAFF. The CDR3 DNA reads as TGTGTCAGCATTTTAGTTGTGGGACAGGGAGCTTTCTTT.

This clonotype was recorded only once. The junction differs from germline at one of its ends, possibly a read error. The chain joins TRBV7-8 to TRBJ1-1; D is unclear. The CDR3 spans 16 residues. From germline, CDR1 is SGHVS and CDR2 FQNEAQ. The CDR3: CASSFMGGNLNTGAFF. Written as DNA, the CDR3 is TGTGCCAGCAGCTTTATGGGAGGGAACCTGAACACTGGAGCTTTCTTT.

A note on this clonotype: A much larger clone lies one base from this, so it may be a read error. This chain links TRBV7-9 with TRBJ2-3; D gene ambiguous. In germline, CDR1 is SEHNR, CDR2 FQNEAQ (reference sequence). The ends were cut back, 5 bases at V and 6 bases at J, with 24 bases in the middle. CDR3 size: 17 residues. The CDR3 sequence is CASSPTVHDSTSDTQYF. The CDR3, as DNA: TGTGCCAGCAGCCCAACAGTCCACGATAGTACCTCTGATACGCAGTATTTT.

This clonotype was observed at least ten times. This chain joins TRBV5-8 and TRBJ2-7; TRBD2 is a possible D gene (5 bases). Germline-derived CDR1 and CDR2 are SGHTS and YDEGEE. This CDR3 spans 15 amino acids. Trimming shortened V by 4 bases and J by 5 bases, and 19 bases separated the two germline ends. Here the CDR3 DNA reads TGTGCCAGCAGCGACCGAACTAAGCGGAGCAACGAGCAGTACTTC. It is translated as CASSDRTKRSNEQYF.